The rows below give T cell receptor beta chains drawn from one sample of a study of shared clonotypes between healthy human individuals. The data were produced by immunoSEQ multiplex PCR, yet TCRdb's version contains in-frame clones alone and is incomplete. The sample records just over 2,000,000 clones, approximately 94% being singletons. Material: naive CD8+ T cells sorted from blood. The origin of the receptors is a man between 18 and 29 years old in good health. The conserved cysteine and the conserved F or W are not part of the CDR3 here. Each record gives: J gene, V gene, CDR3 protein.

j_call: TRBJ1-4; v_call: TRBV19; cdr3_aa: ASSIGGATNEKLF
j_call: TRBJ2-1; v_call: TRBV13; cdr3_aa: ASSPISSGSYNEQF
j_call: TRBJ2-7; v_call: TRBV6-5; cdr3_aa: ASRQFNRVRQY
j_call: TRBJ1-3; v_call: TRBV9; cdr3_aa: ASSTRQDSGNTIY
j_call: TRBJ1-1; v_call: TRBV6-1; cdr3_aa: ASPRQGPFTEAF
j_call: TRBJ1-1; v_call: TRBV9; cdr3_aa: ASSGDSGINTEAF
j_call: TRBJ2-1; v_call: TRBV11-2; cdr3_aa: ASSLVFGGGYNEQF
j_call: TRBJ2-7; v_call: TRBV5-4; cdr3_aa: ASSPEHHHEQY
j_call: TRBJ2-7; v_call: TRBV9; cdr3_aa: ASTLGPQSYEQY
j_call: TRBJ1-5; v_call: TRBV5-4; cdr3_aa: ASSWGVGQPQH
j_call: TRBJ2-1; v_call: TRBV7-9; cdr3_aa: ASSSTGLAGPPAYNEQF
j_call: TRBJ1-2; v_call: TRBV7-8; cdr3_aa: ASSSSGTVYGYT
j_call: TRBJ2-7; v_call: TRBV13; cdr3_aa: ASSLWGRSYEQY
j_call: TRBJ2-7; v_call: TRBV19; cdr3_aa: ASMDLGTGIYEQY
j_call: TRBJ1-1; v_call: TRBV6-1; cdr3_aa: ASSDRVNTEAF
j_call: TRBJ2-5; v_call: TRBV6-6; cdr3_aa: ASSYFSRERETQY
j_call: TRBJ2-7; v_call: TRBV30; cdr3_aa: AWSRGVASPHDEQY
j_call: TRBJ2-1; v_call: TRBV9; cdr3_aa: ASAPTSGRNYNEQF
j_call: TRBJ2-3; v_call: TRBV27; cdr3_aa: ASSLGLAGEWGDTQY
j_call: TRBJ1-4; v_call: TRBV6-6; cdr3_aa: ASSPEGVGEKLF
j_call: TRBJ1-1; v_call: TRBV9; cdr3_aa: ASSVWTGGTEAF
j_call: TRBJ2-5; v_call: TRBV4-3; cdr3_aa: ASSQEDRDGSMLETQY
j_call: TRBJ1-3; v_call: TRBV15; cdr3_aa: ATERSSGNTIY
j_call: TRBJ2-7; v_call: TRBV5-6; cdr3_aa: ASSFPTGDPYEQY